Sequencing of this T cell receptor beta chain was carried out in a study of tumor-infiltrating lymphocytes in primary liver carcinoma. Worth noting for this clonotype: It is likely a read error, because the conserved phenylalanine at the end of the CDR3 is missing.

DNA and RNA were both co-extracted from 20-30 mg of bulk tissue that had not been sorted. A constant-region primer primed TCR beta cDNA synthesis from about 550 ng of total RNA. What produced the TCR beta libraries was three nested multiplex PCR rounds using slightly modified ARM-PCR. For around 9 cycles apiece, the opening two PCR rounds ran with TRBV1-TRBV30 forward primers and a C-beta reverse primer. TCRdb analysed the multiplex PCR reads with MiXCR anew, one entry per CDR3 protein. Among approximately 92,000 distinct CDR3 sequences listed, about 70% were seen once. The CDR3 has 13 amino acids. Germline CDR1 reads SGHAT; CDR2 reads FQNNGV.

The sample was liver tumor tissue from sampling region 5. Subset described: tumor region T5, tumor centre. V is TRBV11-2 and J is TRBJ1-1; D unresolved. This TCR derives from a woman aged 60-75 years with primary liver carcinoma and hepatitis B virus infection. The CDR3 here is CANSLLAETEAFY. The DNA of the CDR3 is TGTGCCAACAGCTTATTGGCCGAAACTGAAGCTTTCTAT.